Shown below are 28 T cell receptor beta chains from a single sample sequenced in a study of cytomegalovirus exposure and HLA in healthy donors. Vbeta (60) and Jbeta (13) primers were used in the PCR. Sequencing used immunoSEQ multiplex PCR; TCRdb keeps in-frame clones, though not all of them. The sample shows around 200,000 clones, 79% of them seen only once. The specimen sequenced was PBMCs. The receptors come from a woman aged 18-29 years in good health and CMV-seronegative.

The genes are TRBV28 and TRBJ1-1; D is unclear. Germline lookup yields CDR1 MDHEN and CDR2 SYDVKM. Trimming removed 9 bases at V and 0 bases at J, with 5 bases between. This CDR3 region has 11 residues. The CDR3 DNA sequence: TGTGCCAGTAACATGAACACTGAAGCTTTCTTT. This gives the protein CASNMNTEAFF.

This clone was seen only once. V is TRBV10-2 and J is TRBJ2-1; 13 bases align to TRBD2. This CDR3 spans 14 amino acids. V dropped 8 bases and J dropped 10; count of bases not matched to a gene: 8. The germline V gene has CDR1 WSHSY and CDR2 SAAADI. CDR3 DNA: TGCGCCAGCGCCGGACTAGCGGGAGCCCTCGAGCAGTTCTTC. Translation gives CASAGLAGALEQFF.

The chain is built from TRBV6-1 and TRBJ1-1; TRBD1 might be the D (5 bases). The CDR3 runs to 14 residues. V was shortened by 6 bases and J by 4 bases, with 15 bases between the two germline ends. Germline V gives CDR1 MNHNS, CDR2 SASEGT. In DNA form, the CDR3 reads TGTGCCAGCAGGGTGACAGTCAGGGTCACTGAAGCTTTCTTT. Translated: CASRVTVRVTEAFF.

With regard to this clone: One end of the junction fails to match germline, which may point to a read error. The chain has TRBV7-9 and TRBJ1-4, with 7 bases that match TRBD1. CDR3 size: 16 residues. CDR1 and CDR2 from the germline V gene are SEHNR and FQNEAQ (reference sequence). Written as DNA, the CDR3 is TGTTCCAGCAGCCACATCCAGGGGGTGGGTAATGAAAAACTGTTTTTT. Its protein product is CSSSHIQGVGNEKLFF.

With respect to this clone: The junction departs from the called germline gene at one end, perhaps through a read error. The chain employs TRBV7-9 and TRBJ1-6, with a weak D call TRBD1 (5 bases). The CDR3 covers 14 residues. Germline loops: CDR1 SEHNR, CDR2 FQNEAQ (reference sequence). The CDR3 DNA is TGTTCCAGCAGCTTGGCAGGGTCGAATTCACCCCTCCACTTT. Translating it yields CSSSLAGSNSPLHF.

The chain is built from TRBV4-1 and TRBJ1-5; 7 nucleotides line up with TRBD1. This CDR3 spans 15 amino acids. V lost 3 bases, J lost 4 bases, and 6 bases stayed unmatched. The germline CDR1 and CDR2 sequences are MGHRA and YSYEKL. The CDR3 nucleotides read TGCGCCAGCAGCCAGAATGGACAGGCTAATCAGCCCCAGCATTTT. It yields the protein CASSQNGQANQPQHF.

The J gene is TRBJ2-3, the V gene TRBV7-2, with 7 bases lining up with TRBD2. From germline, CDR1 is SGHTA and CDR2 FQGNSA. J was trimmed by 4 bases and V by 6 bases; bases with no gene match: 13. The CDR3 is 16 residues long. The CDR3 is CASSPRGGSEPDTQYF. In DNA form, the CDR3 reads TGTGCCAGCAGTCCTCGCGGGGGTAGCGAACCAGATACGCAGTATTTT. The whole variable domain, remainder taken from reference TRBV7-2 and TRBJ2-3, is GAGVSQSPSNKVTEKGKDVELRCDPISGHTALYWYRQSLGQGLEFLIYFQGNSAPDKSGLPSDRFSAERTGGSVSTLTIQRTQQEDSAVYLCASSPRGGSEPDTQYFGPGTRLTVL.

The chain links TRBV7-2 to TRBJ1-1; 9 nucleotides agree with TRBD1. The ends lost 2 bases at V and 4 bases at J; junction bases unmatched: 17. This CDR3 is built from 19 residues. The germline CDR1 and CDR2 sequences are SGHTA and FQGNSA. The CDR3 nucleotides read TGTGCCAGCAGCTTACCCTACGCCTTCGACAGGGGGGGTCGCACTGAAGCTTTCTTT. It translates to CASSLPYAFDRGGRTEAFF.

The sample holds one count of this clone. This rearrangement joins TRBV2 to TRBJ2-2; 12 bases fit TRBD2. V shed 6 bases and J 1 base; nucleotides not matched to a gene: 3. The CDR3 loop spans 16 amino acids. The germline CDR1 and CDR2 sequences are SNHLY and FYNNEI. Written as DNA, the CDR3 is TGTGCCAGCAGCGGGACTAGCGGGTGGAACACCGGGGAGCTGTTTTTT. This translates into CASSGTSGWNTGELFF.

The chain joins TRBV6-6 to TRBJ2-1; D unresolved. The CDR3 covers 16 residues. Germline V gene sequence: CDR1 MNHNY, CDR2 SVGAGI (reference sequence). Between the trimmed V and J ends, which lost 3 bases and 0 bases, there was a span of 12 bases. The CDR3 DNA reads TGTGCCAGCAGTTATCCCCCCCCGAGCTCCTACAATGAGCAGTTCTTC. Translation: CASSYPPPSSYNEQFF.

This clone appeared once. The chain joins TRBV6-1 to TRBJ2-7, with D possibly being TRBD1 (5 bases). Trimming shortened V by 9 bases and J by 0 bases, and 9 bases separated the two germline ends. This CDR3 region has 12 residues. Germline V gene data show CDR1 as MNHNS and CDR2 as SASEGT. Written as DNA, the CDR3 is TGTGCCAGTAGGGGCCTCTCCTACGAGCAGTACTTC. As protein: CASRGLSYEQYF.

This chain connects TRBV6-1 to TRBJ2-1; TRBD1 matches 7 bases. This CDR3 is built from 15 residues. The germline V gene has CDR1 MNHNS and CDR2 SASEGT. Trimming took 3 bases from V and 9 from J; bases not matched to a gene: 11. The CDR3 region is CASSDTGTVSGEQFF. The CDR3 region has the DNA TGTGCCAGCAGTGACACCGGGACAGTTTCGGGTGAGCAGTTCTTC.

The gene calls are TRBV5-6 and TRBJ2-7, with D perhaps TRBD1 (6 bases). The germline gives CDR1 SGHDT, CDR2 YYEEEE. The CDR3 contains 12 residues. The V end was cut by 3 bases, the J end by 6 bases, with 10 bases between. DNA for the CDR3: TGTGCCAGCAGCTCGACAGGCATCGAGCAGTACTTC. It specifies CASSSTGIEQYF.

This chain joins TRBV14 and TRBJ1-4; no clear D. The ends were cut back, 0 bases at V and 5 bases at J, with 16 bases in the middle. CDR1 and CDR2 (germline): SGHDN, FVKESK. The CDR3 consists of 17 residues. The CDR3 spells CASSQDFISGINEKLFF. CDR3 DNA sequence: TGTGCCAGCAGCCAAGATTTCATCTCGGGGATCAATGAAAAACTGTTTTTT.

V and J are TRBV25-1 and TRBJ2-2; TRBD1 aligns across 8 bases. Trimming took 5 bases from V and 3 from J; bases not matched to a gene: 14. The CDR3 is 18 residues long. Germline V gene sequence: CDR1 MGHDK, CDR2 SYGVNS. The CDR3 DNA reads as TGTGCCAGCAGTAGCCGGCTGGGGACAGGAGCCGACACCGGGGAGCTGTTTTTT. Its translation: CASSSRLGTGADTGELFF.

The chain employs TRBV5-8 and TRBJ2-5; 7 bases agree with TRBD2. The V and J ends lost 0 bases and 5 bases, in that order; junction bases with no gene match: 16. Germline V gene sequence: CDR1 SGHTS, CDR2 YDEGEE. The CDR3 runs 18 residues. The CDR3 DNA sequence: TGTGCCAGCAGCTTGGAGCCTAGCGGTACTTGGGGGTCCGAGACCCAGTACTTC. Translated, it gives CASSLEPSGTWGSETQYF.

The rearrangement joins TRBV19 to TRBJ2-6; maybe TRBD1 (6 bases). V was trimmed by 7 bases and J by 2 bases, leaving 12 bases between them. Germline CDR1 is LNHDA and CDR2 is SQIVND (reference sequence). The CDR3 is 15 amino acids. CDR3: CASTTGETGANVLTF. The CDR3, as DNA: TGTGCCAGTACGACAGGTGAGACTGGGGCCAACGTCCTGACTTTC.

This sequence joins TRBV5-1 and TRBJ2-7; 9 bases map to TRBD1. The CDR3 covers 14 residues. V lost 4 bases to trimming and J lost 7 bases; unmatched junction nucleotides: 9. The germline V gene encodes CDR1 SGHRS and CDR2 YFSETQ. DNA of the CDR3: TGCGCCAGCAGCCCTCAGGACAGGGGTACAGAGCAGTACTTC. Amino acid sequence: CASSPQDRGTEQYF. Looking up the rest from reference TRBV5-1 and TRBJ2-7 gives the full variable domain: KAGVTQTPRYLIKTRGQQVTLSCSPISGHRSVSWYQQTPGQGLQFLFEYFSETQRNKGNFPGRFSGRQFSNSRSEMNVSTLELGDSALYLCASSPQDRGTEQYFGPGTRLTVT.

The chain joins TRBV6-1 to TRBJ2-4, with a tentative D call TRBD1 (5 bases). Between the trimmed V and J ends, which lost 5 bases and 2 bases, there was a span of 13 bases. The CDR3 runs to 15 residues. Germline CDR1 reads MNHNS; CDR2 reads SASEGT. CDR3: CASSPFTGSKNIQYF. The CDR3 region has the DNA TGTGCCAGCAGTCCCTTTACAGGATCCAAAAACATTCAGTACTTC.

The chain recombines TRBV19 with TRBJ2-7, with TRBD2 matching 7 bases. CDR3 length: 17 residues. The V and J ends lost 1 base and 3 bases, in that order; junction bases with no gene match: 12. Germline CDR1 reads LNHDA; CDR2 reads SQIVND (reference sequence). CDR3 in DNA: TGTGCCAGTAGTATAGTAGGTAGCGGGCAAAAATTCTACGAGCAGTACTTC. Amino acids: CASSIVGSGQKFYEQYF.

This sequence joins TRBV15 and TRBJ2-7; D perhaps matches TRBD1 (5 bases). There are 17 residues in the CDR3. V was shortened by 0 bases and J by 1 base, with 16 bases between the two germline ends. Germline V gene lookup returns CDR1 LNHNV and CDR2 YYDKDF (reference sequence). CDR3 sequence (DNA): TGTGCCACCAGCAGAGATGGGGCACGAAAAATATCCTACGAGCAGTACTTC. This translates into CATSRDGARKISYEQYF.

This chain joins TRBV11-2 and TRBJ1-2; 10 nucleotides align to TRBD1. With 1 base clipped from V and 4 bases from J, the junction kept 6 bases outside the gene matches. The germline gives CDR1 SGHAT, CDR2 FQNNGV. CDR3 size: 16 residues. The CDR3 nucleotides read TGTGCCAGCAGCTTAGGGGGACAGGGGAATCTCTATGGCTACACCTTC. Translation gives CASSLGGQGNLYGYTF.

This chain links TRBV7-2 with TRBJ2-7; TRBD1 agrees at 7 bases. CDR1 is SGHTA, CDR2 FQGNSA, per germline. The CDR3 contains 14 residues. The V gene end was trimmed by 3 bases and the J gene end by 6 bases; junction bases not matched to a gene: 8. The CDR3 here is CASSLRQGPAEQYF. CDR3 bases: TGTGCCAGCAGCTTGCGACAGGGACCCGCCGAGCAGTACTTC.

This clone was recorded once. The rearrangement joins TRBV6-5 to TRBJ2-7, with D perhaps TRBD2 (6 bases). The V end was cut by 4 bases, the J end by 6 bases, with 13 bases between. Germline values: CDR1 MNHEY, CDR2 SVGAGI. This CDR3 has 13 amino acids. Here the CDR3 reads CASSSRTIPEQYF. CDR3 bases: TGTGCCAGCAGTTCGCGGACTATCCCCGAGCAGTACTTC.

This chain uses TRBV15 with TRBJ2-5; 9 positions match TRBD1. Germline V gene data show CDR1 as LNHNV and CDR2 as YYDKDF (reference sequence). This CDR3 is built from 16 residues. V lost 3 bases and J lost 1; bases outside the gene matches: 6. CDR3 loop: CATSSRQGVSQETQYF. In nucleotides, the CDR3 is TGTGCCACCAGCAGCAGACAGGGGGTTTCCCAAGAGACCCAGTACTTC.

This clone was counted only a few times. J is TRBJ1-4 and V is TRBV6-5; D is perhaps TRBD1 (5 bases). V was clipped by 6 bases and J by 8 bases, with 16 bases between them. The CDR3 covers 14 residues. In germline, CDR1 is MNHEY, CDR2 SVGAGI. The CDR3 nucleotides are TGTGCCAGCAGCTCCTCGGGGGGAAAGGAAAAACTGTTTTTT. It codes for CASSSSGGKEKLFF.

The chain combines TRBV7-9 with TRBJ2-5, with 7 bases lining up with TRBD1. The ends lost 0 bases at V and 1 base at J; junction bases unmatched: 2. There are 15 residues in the CDR3. The germline CDR1 and CDR2 sequences are SEHNR and FQNEAQ (reference sequence). CDR3 sequence reads: CASSLARQGQETQYF. The CDR3, as DNA: TGTGCCAGCAGCTTAGCGCGACAGGGCCAAGAGACCCAGTACTTC.

The chain recombines TRBV9 with TRBJ2-7; the match to TRBD2 covers 7 bases. The trim removed 2 bases at V and 4 bases at J, leaving 9 bases unmatched. This CDR3 has 15 residues. Per the germline V gene, CDR1 is SGDLS and CDR2 is YYNGEE. The CDR3 nucleotides are TGTGCCAGCAGCGTTGGCGGGGGACCCACTTACGAGCAGTACTTC. It is translated as CASSVGGGPTYEQYF.